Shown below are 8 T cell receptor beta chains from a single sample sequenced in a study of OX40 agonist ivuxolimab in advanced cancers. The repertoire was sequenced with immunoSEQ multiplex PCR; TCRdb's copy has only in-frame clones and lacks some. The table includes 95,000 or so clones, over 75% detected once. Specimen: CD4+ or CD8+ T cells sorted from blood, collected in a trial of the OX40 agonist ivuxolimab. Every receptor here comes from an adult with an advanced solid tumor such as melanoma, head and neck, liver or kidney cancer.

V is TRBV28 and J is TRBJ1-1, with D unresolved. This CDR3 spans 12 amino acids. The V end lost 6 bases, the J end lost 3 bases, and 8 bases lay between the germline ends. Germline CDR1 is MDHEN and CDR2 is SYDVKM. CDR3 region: CASSSRHTEAFF. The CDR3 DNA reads TGTGCCAGCAGCTCGAGACACACTGAAGCTTTCTTT.

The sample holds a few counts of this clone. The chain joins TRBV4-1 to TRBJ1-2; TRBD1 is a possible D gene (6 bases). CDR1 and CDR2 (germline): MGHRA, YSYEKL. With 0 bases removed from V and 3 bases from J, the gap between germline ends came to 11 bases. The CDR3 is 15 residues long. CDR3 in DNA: TGCGCCAGCAGCCAAGATGAGAGGACAGACTATGGCTACACCTTC. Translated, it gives CASSQDERTDYGYTF.

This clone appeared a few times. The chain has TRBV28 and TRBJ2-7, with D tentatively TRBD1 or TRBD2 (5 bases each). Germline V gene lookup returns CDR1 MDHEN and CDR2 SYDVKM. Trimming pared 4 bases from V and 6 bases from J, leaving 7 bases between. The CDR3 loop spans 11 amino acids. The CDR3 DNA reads TGTGCCAGCAGTTGGGGGACCGAGCAGTACTTC. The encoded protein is CASSWGTEQYF.

CDR3 amino acids: CASSSGLLPTDTQYF. Here the CDR3 DNA reads TGTGCCAGCAGTTCGGGACTCTTACCCACAGATACGCAGTATTTT. The chain employs TRBV27 and TRBJ2-3, with D possibly being TRBD2 (6 bases). Trimming shortened V by 4 bases and J by 2 bases, and 13 bases separated the two germline ends. This CDR3 is 15 amino acids long. Germline CDR1 is MNHEY and CDR2 is SMNVEV (reference sequence).

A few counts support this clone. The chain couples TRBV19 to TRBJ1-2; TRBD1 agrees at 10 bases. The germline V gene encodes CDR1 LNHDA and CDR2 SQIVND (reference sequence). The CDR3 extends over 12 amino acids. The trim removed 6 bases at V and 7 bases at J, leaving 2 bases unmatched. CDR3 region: CASSGTGAGYTF. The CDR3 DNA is TGTGCCAGTAGCGGGACAGGGGCTGGCTACACCTTC.

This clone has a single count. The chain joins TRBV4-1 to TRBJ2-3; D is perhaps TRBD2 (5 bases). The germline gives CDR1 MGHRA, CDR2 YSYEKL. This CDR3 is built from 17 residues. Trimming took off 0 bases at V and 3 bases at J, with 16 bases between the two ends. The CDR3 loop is CASSQDSARLGTDTQYF. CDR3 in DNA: TGCGCCAGCAGCCAAGATAGCGCCAGATTGGGAACAGATACGCAGTATTTT.

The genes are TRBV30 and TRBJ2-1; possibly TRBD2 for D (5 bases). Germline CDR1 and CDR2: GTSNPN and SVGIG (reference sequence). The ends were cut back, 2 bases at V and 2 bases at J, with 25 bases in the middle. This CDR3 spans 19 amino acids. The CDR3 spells CAWSLKGRLTIHTYNEQFF. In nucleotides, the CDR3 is TGTGCCTGGAGTCTAAAGGGCAGACTGACTATCCACACCTACAATGAGCAGTTCTTC.

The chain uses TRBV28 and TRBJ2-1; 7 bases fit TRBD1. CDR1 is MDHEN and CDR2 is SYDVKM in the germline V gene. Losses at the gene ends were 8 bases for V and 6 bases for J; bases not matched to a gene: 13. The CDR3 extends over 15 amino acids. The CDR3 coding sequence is TGTGCCAGCGCTCAAACAGGGGCGATTGGCAATGAGCAGTTCTTC. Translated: CASAQTGAIGNEQFF.